At least ten counts were recorded for the clone carrying this TCR beta chain. Its cognate antigen is unknown. V was pared by 8 bases and J by 2 bases, with 9 bases between. The CDR3 consists of 12 residues. The sample is drawn from a study of blood T cells in healthy people across ages. With a J-beta primer mix and a sample-barcoded 5' primer, a second PCR ran about 7 to 12 cycles. Researchers report that each sample yielded at least 2.5 million CDR3-containing paired-end reads. One entry per CDR3 protein results from TCRdb running MiXCR on the 5' RACE reads. In the table there are about 1.5 million distinct CDR3 sequences, about 45% of which are singletons. Findings and limits, study-wide: Across the age range, TCR beta diversity per million T cells fell in a roughly linear way.

V and J are TRBV12-3 or TRBV12-4 and TRBJ1-2; no clear D. This TCR was sampled from a young woman in good health. The specimen sequenced was blood. CDR3 coding DNA: TGTGCCAGCTCCTCCAGGAACTATGGCTACACCTTC. Translated, it gives CASSSRNYGYTF.